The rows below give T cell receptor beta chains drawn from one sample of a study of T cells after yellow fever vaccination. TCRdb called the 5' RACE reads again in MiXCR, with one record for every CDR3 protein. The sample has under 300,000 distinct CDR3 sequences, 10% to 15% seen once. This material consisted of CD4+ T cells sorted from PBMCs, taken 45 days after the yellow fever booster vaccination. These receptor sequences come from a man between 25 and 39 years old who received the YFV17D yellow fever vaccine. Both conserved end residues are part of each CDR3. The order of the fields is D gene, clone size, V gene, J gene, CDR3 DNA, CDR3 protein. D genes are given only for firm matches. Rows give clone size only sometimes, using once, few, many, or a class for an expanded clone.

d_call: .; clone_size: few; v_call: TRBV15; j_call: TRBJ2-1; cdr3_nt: TGTGCCACCAGCAGAGACCGCAGGGTGACGTACAATGAGCAGTTCTTC; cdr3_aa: CATSRDRRVTYNEQFF
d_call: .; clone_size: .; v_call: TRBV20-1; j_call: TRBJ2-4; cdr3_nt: TGCAGTGCTAGGGACGAGGGTCTTATAGCCAAAAACATTCAGTACTTC; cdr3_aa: CSARDEGLIAKNIQYF
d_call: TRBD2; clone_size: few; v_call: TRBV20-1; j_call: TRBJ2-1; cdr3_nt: TGCAGTGCCAGACGCGGGGGGCAATTCGATGAGCAGTTCTTC; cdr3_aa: CSARRGGQFDEQFF
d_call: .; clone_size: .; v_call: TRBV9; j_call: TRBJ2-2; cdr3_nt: TGTGCCAGCAGCGTACGACAGACGGACACCGGGGAGCTGTTTTTT; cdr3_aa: CASSVRQTDTGELFF
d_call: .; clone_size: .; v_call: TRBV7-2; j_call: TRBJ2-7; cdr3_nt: TGTGCCAGCAGCTTAGGGGGCTCGCAGTACGAGCAGTACTTC; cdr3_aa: CASSLGGSQYEQYF
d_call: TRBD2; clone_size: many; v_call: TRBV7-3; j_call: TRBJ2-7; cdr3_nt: TGTGCCAGCCGGGGACTAGCGGGAGGCCGACCTTACTACGAGCAGTACTTC; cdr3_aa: CASRGLAGGRPYYEQYF
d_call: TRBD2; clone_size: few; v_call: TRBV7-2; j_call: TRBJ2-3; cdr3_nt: TGTGCCAGCAGCCTCGGGAGGGGGGTAACAGATACGCAGTATTTT; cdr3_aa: CASSLGRGVTDTQYF
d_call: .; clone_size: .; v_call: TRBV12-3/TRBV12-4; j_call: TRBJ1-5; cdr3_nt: TGTGCCAGCAGTTTTGTGACTTCCAATCAGCCCCAGCATTTT; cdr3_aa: CASSFVTSNQPQHF
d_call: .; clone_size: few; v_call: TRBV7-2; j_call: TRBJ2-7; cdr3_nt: TGTGCCAGCAGCCCCAGGGGTAGGTCCTACGAGCAGTACTTC; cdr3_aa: CASSPRGRSYEQYF
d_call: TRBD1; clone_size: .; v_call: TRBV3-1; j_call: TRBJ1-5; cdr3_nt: TGTGCCAGCAGCGCCGGGACAGGGGATCAGCCCCAGCATTTT; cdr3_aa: CASSAGTGDQPQHF
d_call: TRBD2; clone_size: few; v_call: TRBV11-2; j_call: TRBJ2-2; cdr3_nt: TGTGCCAGCAGCGTGGAATCAGTACTAGCGACCGGGGAGCTGTTTTTT; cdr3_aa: CASSVESVLATGELFF
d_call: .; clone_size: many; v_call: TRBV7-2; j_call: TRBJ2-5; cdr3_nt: TGTGCCAGCAGCCGGGACACCCAAGAGACCCAGTACTTC; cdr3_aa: CASSRDTQETQYF
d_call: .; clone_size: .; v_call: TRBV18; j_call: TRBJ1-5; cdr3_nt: TGTGCCAGCTCAAAGGACAGTTACAATCAGCCCCAGCATTTT; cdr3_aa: CASSKDSYNQPQHF
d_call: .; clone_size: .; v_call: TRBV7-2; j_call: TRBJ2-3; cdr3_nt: TGTGCCAGCAGCTTATATGGCAGGGACCGGAATACGCAGTATTTT; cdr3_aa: CASSLYGRDRNTQYF
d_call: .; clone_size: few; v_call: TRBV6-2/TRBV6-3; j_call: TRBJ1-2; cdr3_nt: TGTGCCGGGGGTAACGCCCCCGGGGCTGGCTACACCTTC; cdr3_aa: CAGGNAPGAGYTF
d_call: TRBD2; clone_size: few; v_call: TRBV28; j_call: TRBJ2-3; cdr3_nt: TGTGCCAGCAGTTTTCGAGCGGGGCGCACAGATACGCAGTATTTT; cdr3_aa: CASSFRAGRTDTQYF
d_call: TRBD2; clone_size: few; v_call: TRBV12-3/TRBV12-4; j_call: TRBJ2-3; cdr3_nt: TGTGCCACCGGGACTAGCGGGAGTGATACGCAGTATTTT; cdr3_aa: CATGTSGSDTQYF
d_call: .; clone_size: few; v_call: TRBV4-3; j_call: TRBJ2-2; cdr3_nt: TGCGCCAGCAGCCAAGAAGATTCGGTGAGGAACACCGGGGAGCTGTTTTTT; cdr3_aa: CASSQEDSVRNTGELFF
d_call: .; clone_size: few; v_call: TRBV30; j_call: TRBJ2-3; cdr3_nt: TGTGCCTCAATGAGGGGTCCCACAGATACGCAGTATTTT; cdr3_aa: CASMRGPTDTQYF
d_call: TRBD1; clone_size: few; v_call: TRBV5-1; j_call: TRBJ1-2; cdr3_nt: TGCGCCAGCAGCCAGAACGCGGGAACAGGGGATGGCTACACCTTC; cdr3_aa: CASSQNAGTGDGYTF
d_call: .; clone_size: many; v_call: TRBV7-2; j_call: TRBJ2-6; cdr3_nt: TGTGCCAGCAGCTTAGACTCTGGGGCCAACGTCCTGACTTTC; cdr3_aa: CASSLDSGANVLTF
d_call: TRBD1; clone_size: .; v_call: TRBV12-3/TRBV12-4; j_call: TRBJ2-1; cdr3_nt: TGTGCCAGCAGCAACCGACAGGGAATAATGGGCAATGAGCAGTTCTTC; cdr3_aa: CASSNRQGIMGNEQFF
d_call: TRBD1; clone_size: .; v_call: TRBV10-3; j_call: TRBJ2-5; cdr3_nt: TGTGCCATCAACGGACAGGGGATGGAGACCCAGTACTTC; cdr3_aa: CAINGQGMETQYF
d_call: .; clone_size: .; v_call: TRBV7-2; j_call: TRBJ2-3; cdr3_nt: TGTGCCAGCAGCTTGGGACTGACGTCCCCAGATACGCAGTATTTT; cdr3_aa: CASSLGLTSPDTQYF
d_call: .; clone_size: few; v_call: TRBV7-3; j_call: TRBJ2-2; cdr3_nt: TGTGCCAGCCGGGAGTCGGGAGTTACCGGGGAGCTGTTTTTT; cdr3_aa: CASRESGVTGELFF
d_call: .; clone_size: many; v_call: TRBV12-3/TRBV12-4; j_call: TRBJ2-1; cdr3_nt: TGTGCCAGCAGTTTAACGGGTTCTGGTGAGCAGTTCTTC; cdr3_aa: CASSLTGSGEQFF
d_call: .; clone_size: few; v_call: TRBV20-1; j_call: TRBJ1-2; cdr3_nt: TGCAGTGCTTCGACAGGAGCTAACTATGGCTACACCTTC; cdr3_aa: CSASTGANYGYTF